Here is one TCR beta chain with its context. The data were obtained in a study of OX40 agonist ivuxolimab in advanced cancers. Method: immunoSEQ multiplex PCR; TCRdb's copy keeps in-frame clones and lacks some. The sample carries more than 50,000 clones, around 84% recorded once. Trimming shortened V by 3 bases and J by 1 base, and 13 bases separated the two germline ends. Germline CDR1 is KGHSH and CDR2 is LQKENI. CDR3 size: 16 residues. The V call is TRBV18, the J call TRBJ2-4; either TRBD1 or TRBD2 may supply D (5 bases each). The clonotype comes from an adult with an advanced solid tumor such as melanoma, head and neck, liver or kidney cancer. This specimen consisted of CD4+ or CD8+ T cells sorted from blood, obtained in a trial of the OX40 agonist ivuxolimab. The CDR3 bases are TGTGCCAGCTCACCTTATTGGGACCTGGCCAAAAACATTCAGTACTTC. Translating it yields CASSPYWDLAKNIQYF.